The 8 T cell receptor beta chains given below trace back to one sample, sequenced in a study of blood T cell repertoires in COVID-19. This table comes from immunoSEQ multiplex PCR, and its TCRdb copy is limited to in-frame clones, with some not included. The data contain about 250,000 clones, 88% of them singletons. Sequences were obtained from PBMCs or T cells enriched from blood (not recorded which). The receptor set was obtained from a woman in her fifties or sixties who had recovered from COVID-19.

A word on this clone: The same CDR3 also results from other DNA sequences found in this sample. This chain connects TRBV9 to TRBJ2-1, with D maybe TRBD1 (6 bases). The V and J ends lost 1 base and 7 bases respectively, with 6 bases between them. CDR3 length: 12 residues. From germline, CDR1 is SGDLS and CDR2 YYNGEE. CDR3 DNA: TGTGCCAGCAGCGTACAGGGGAATGAGCAGTTCTTC. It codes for CASSVQGNEQFF.

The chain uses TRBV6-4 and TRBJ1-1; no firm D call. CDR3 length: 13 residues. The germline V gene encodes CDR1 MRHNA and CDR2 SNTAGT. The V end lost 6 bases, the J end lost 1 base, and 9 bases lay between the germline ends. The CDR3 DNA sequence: TGTGCCAGCAGCTCCCTTCCGAACACTGAAGCTTTCTTT. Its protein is CASSSLPNTEAFF.

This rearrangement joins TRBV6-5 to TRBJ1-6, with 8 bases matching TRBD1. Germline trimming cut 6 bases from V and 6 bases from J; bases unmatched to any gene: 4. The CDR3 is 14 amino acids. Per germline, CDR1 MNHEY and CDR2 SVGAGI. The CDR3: CASRRTGSNSPLHF. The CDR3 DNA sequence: TGTGCCAGCAGGCGGACAGGGAGTAATTCACCCCTCCACTTT.

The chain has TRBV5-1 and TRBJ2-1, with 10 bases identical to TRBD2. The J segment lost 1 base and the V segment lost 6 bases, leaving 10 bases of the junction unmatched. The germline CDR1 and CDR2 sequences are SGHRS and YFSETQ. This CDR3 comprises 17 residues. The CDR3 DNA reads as TGCGCCAGCACGAGCCTAGCGGGAGAAGAATCCTACAATGAGCAGTTCTTC. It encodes CASTSLAGEESYNEQFF.

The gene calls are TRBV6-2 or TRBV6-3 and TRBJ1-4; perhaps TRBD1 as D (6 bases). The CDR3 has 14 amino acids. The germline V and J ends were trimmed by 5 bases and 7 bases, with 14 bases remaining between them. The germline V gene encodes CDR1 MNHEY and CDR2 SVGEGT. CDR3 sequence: CASSLTGSGEKLFF. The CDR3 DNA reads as TGTGCCAGCAGTCTCACAGGGTCCGGTGAAAAACTGTTTTTT.

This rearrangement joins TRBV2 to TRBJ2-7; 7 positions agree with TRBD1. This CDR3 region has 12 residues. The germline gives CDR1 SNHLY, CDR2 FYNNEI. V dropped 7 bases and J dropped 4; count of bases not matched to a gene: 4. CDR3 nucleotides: TGTGCCAGCATCCGGGACAGATACGAGCAGTACTTC. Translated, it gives CASIRDRYEQYF. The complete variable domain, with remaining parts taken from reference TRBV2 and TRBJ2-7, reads EPEVTQTPSHQVTQMGQEVILRCVPISNHLYFYWYRQILGQKVEFLVSFYNNEISEKSEIFDDQFSVERPDGSNFTLKIRSTKLEDSAMYFCASIRDRYEQYFGPGTRLTVT.

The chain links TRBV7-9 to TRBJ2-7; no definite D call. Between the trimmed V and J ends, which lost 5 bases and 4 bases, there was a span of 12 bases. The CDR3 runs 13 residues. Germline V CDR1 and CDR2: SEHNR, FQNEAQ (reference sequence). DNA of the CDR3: TGTGCCAGCAGCCCCCGAGAACGTTACGAGCAGTACTTC. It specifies CASSPRERYEQYF.

The CDR3 DNA is TGCGCCAGCAGCAAACTAGCGGGAGGACTCAATGAGCAGTTCTTC. Its protein product is CASSKLAGGLNEQFF. The gene calls are TRBV5-1 and TRBJ2-1; TRBD2 aligns across 12 bases. Germline V lookup: CDR1 SGHRS, CDR2 YFSETQ. This CDR3 spans 15 amino acids. The trim removed 4 bases at V and 6 bases at J, leaving 5 bases unmatched.